Shown below are 10 T cell receptor beta chains from a single sample sequenced in a study of blood T cell repertoires in COVID-19. Repertoires were generated with immunoSEQ multiplex PCR, while TCRdb's copy carries only in-frame clones and drops some. The data show 400,000 to 500,000 clones, over 75% seen once. Sequenced input: PBMCs or T cells enriched from blood (not recorded which). These receptor sequences come from a woman aged 18-29 years who had been exposed to COVID-19.

The chain has TRBV7-8 and TRBJ1-2; D may be TRBD1 (6 bases). This CDR3 is built from 12 residues. V lost 5 bases and J lost 8, with 12 bases in between. Germline values: CDR1 SGHVS, CDR2 FQNEAQ. CDR3 amino acids: CASSQTGSGYTF. As DNA, the CDR3 is TGTGCCAGCAGCCAGACAGGTTCAGGCTACACCTTC.

This clone was recorded a few times. This rearrangement joins TRBV18 to TRBJ1-4; D is possibly TRBD1 (5 bases). The CDR3 spans 12 residues. Germline V gene data show CDR1 as KGHSH and CDR2 as LQKENI. V dropped 6 bases and J dropped 5 bases, with 7 bases sitting between them. DNA of the CDR3: TGTGCCAGCTCGCAGGGAAATGAAAAACTGTTTTTT. Protein sequence: CASSQGNEKLFF.

The chain employs TRBV9 and TRBJ2-3, with 7 positions matching TRBD1. Germline CDR1 reads SGDLS; CDR2 reads YYNGEE. V trimming: 4 bases; J trimming: 0 bases; junction bases outside the gene matches: 5. The CDR3 sequence is 15 residues long. The CDR3 protein is CASSPGTASTDTQYF. The CDR3 region has the DNA TGTGCCAGCAGCCCGGGGACAGCTAGCACAGATACGCAGTATTTT.

The table lists this clone with a count of one. CDR3: CASSLAQGVGEKLFF. CDR3 bases: TGTGCCAGCAGCTTAGCGCAGGGGGTTGGGGAAAAACTGTTTTTT. The rearrangement links TRBV7-9 to TRBJ1-4, with 7 nucleotides matching TRBD1. The length of the CDR3 is 15 residues. V was clipped by 0 bases and J by 8 bases; unmatched bases: 6. Germline CDR1 and CDR2: SEHNR and FQNEAQ (reference sequence).

This clone was counted ten times or more. CDR3 sequence reads: CASSKAPTRCTGELFF. The CDR3 DNA sequence: TGTGCCAGCAGCAAAGCCCCGACTAGGTGTACCGGGGAGCTGTTTTTT. J is TRBJ2-2 and V is TRBV21-1; the D segment call TRBD2 is taken from the table without a DNA check. TRBV21-1 is shown as a pseudogene. This CDR3 is 16 amino acids long.

This chain links TRBV6-5 with TRBJ1-6, with 7 bases lining up with TRBD1. Germline V gene data show CDR1 as MNHEY and CDR2 as SVGAGI. V shed 2 bases and J 9 bases; nucleotides not matched to a gene: 7. The CDR3 spans 15 residues. CDR3 DNA: TGTGCCAGCAGTTACGAACAGGGGTCGTCTTCACCCCTCCACTTT. Its translation is CASSYEQGSSSPLHF.

The V gene is TRBV6-2 or TRBV6-3, the J gene TRBJ2-7; 7 bases line up with TRBD2. V was pared by 7 bases and J by 2 bases, with 17 bases of the junction left unmatched. Germline V gives CDR1 MNHEY, CDR2 SVGEGT. This CDR3 is 17 amino acids long. The CDR3 reads CASTPRGRGTTTYEQYF. CDR3 DNA: TGTGCCAGCACCCCCCGGGGGAGGGGCACCACGACCTACGAGCAGTACTTC.

V gene TRBV7-3 combines with J gene TRBJ1-1; D possibly corresponds to TRBD1 (6 bases). Germline loops: CDR1 SGHTA, CDR2 FQGTGA. The CDR3 runs to 15 residues. Trimming removed 5 bases from V and 3 bases from J, with 16 bases in between. DNA of the CDR3: TGTGCCAGCAGCCCGGGGGCGGGGGGCTACACTGAAGCTTTCTTT. Translated, it gives CASSPGAGGYTEAFF.

This clone was seen once. The chain recombines TRBV28 with TRBJ2-2; the D gene is possibly TRBD2 (5 bases). Germline V gives CDR1 MDHEN, CDR2 SYDVKM. V gave up 5 bases and J gave up 4 bases, with 14 bases separating them. The CDR3 is made up of 15 amino acids. CDR3 region: CASSTPGTTTGELFF. The CDR3 region has the DNA TGTGCCAGCAGTACCCCGGGAACAACCACCGGGGAGCTGTTTTTT. Full variable domain (missing parts from reference TRBV28 and TRBJ2-2): DVKVTQSSRYLVKRTGEKVFLECVQDMDHENMFWYRQDPGLGLRLIYFSYDVKMKEKGDIPEGYSVSREKKERFSLILESASTNQTSMYLCASSTPGTTTGELFFGEGSRLTVL.

Here the CDR3 DNA reads TGTGCCACCGAAACCCCGGGACTACTGAACAATGAGCAGTTCTTC. Its translation is CATETPGLLNNEQFF. This chain links TRBV24-1 with TRBJ2-1, with 7 bases that match TRBD2. The CDR3 is made up of 15 amino acids. Germline V gives CDR1 KGHDR, CDR2 SFDVKD. V gave up 9 bases and J gave up 5 bases; unmatched junction bases: 12.